This T cell receptor (beta chain) was observed in a study of blood T cell repertoires in COVID-19. Looking at the study overall: There were acute and convalescent COVID-19 samples, and they came from the United States, Italy and Spain.

The CDR3 loop spans 17 amino acids. V was shortened by 1 base and J by 0 bases, with 11 bases between the two germline ends. Per germline, CDR1 KGHDR and CDR2 SFDVKD. Per the original methods: It was from reference gene primer amplification that nucleated cell counts were estimated. The assay was immunoSEQ multiplex PCR, and TCRdb's table has in-frame clones only and misses some. Clone size and the V and J calls come from that table; the DNA yielded D and trimming. The repertoire holds over 85,000 clones, with about 72% as singletons. The V gene is TRBV24-1, the J gene TRBJ2-2; tentatively, D is TRBD2 (6 bases). This clonotype was obtained from a man between 60 and 75 years old with active or convalescent COVID-19. The sequencing sample was made of peripheral blood. In DNA, the CDR3 is TGTGCCACCAGTGATTTCCCCGCGGGATCGAACACCGGGGAGCTGTTTTTT. It specifies CATSDFPAGSNTGELFF.